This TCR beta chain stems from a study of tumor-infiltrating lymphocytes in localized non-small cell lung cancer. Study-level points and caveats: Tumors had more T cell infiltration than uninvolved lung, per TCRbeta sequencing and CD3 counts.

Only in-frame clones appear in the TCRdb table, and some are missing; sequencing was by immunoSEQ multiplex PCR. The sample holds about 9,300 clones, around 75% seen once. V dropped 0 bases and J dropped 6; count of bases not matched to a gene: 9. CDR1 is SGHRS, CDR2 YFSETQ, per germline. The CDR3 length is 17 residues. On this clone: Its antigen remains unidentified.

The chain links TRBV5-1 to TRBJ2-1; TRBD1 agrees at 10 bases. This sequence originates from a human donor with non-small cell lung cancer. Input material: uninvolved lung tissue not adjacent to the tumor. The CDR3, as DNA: TGCGCCAGCAGCTTGGTACCGGGACAGGGGAAGGGCAATGAGCAGTTCTTC. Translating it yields CASSLVPGQGKGNEQFF.